The rows below give T cell receptor beta chains drawn from one sample of a study of OX40 agonist ivuxolimab in advanced cancers. Data came from immunoSEQ multiplex PCR; TCRdb stores just in-frame clones and leaves some out. This repertoire shows fewer than 80,000 clones, about 88% found once; its top ten account for roughly 1.1%. The sample here was CD4+ or CD8+ T cells sorted from blood, taken in a trial of the OX40 agonist ivuxolimab. These receptors all stem from an adult with an advanced solid tumor such as melanoma, head and neck, liver or kidney cancer. The CDR3 runs from the conserved cysteine through the conserved F or W. Fields, in order: J gene, D gene, V gene, clone size, CDR3 protein, CDR3 DNA. A D gene is named only where the DNA matches it firmly. Size is stated for part of the rows, as once, few or many counts, or as a class when the clone is expanded.

j_gene: TRBJ1-2
d_gene: NA
v_gene: TRBV11-2
abundance: NA
CDR3aa: CASSQIWGGRGNYGYTF
CDR3nt: TGTGCCAGCAGCCAAATTTGGGGCGGCAGGGGCAACTATGGCTACACCTTC

j_gene: TRBJ2-7
d_gene: TRBD1
v_gene: TRBV25-1
abundance: NA
CDR3aa: CASSRGHRSYEQYF
CDR3nt: TGTGCCAGCAGCAGGGGGCACCGCTCCTACGAGCAGTACTTC

j_gene: TRBJ2-1
d_gene: NA
v_gene: TRBV29-1
abundance: few
CDR3aa: CSVPKLGGGSYNEQFF
CDR3nt: TGCAGCGTCCCCAAGTTAGGGGGGGGATCCTACAATGAGCAGTTCTTC

j_gene: TRBJ1-6
d_gene: TRBD1
v_gene: TRBV6-5
abundance: few
CDR3aa: CASSYTPTGVNSPLHF
CDR3nt: TGTGCCAGCAGTTACACGCCGACAGGGGTCAATTCACCCCTCCACTTT

j_gene: TRBJ2-5
d_gene: TRBD2
v_gene: TRBV15
abundance: NA
CDR3aa: CATSRVPSGGPETQYF
CDR3nt: TGTGCCACCAGCAGAGTCCCTAGCGGGGGACCAGAGACCCAGTACTTC

j_gene: TRBJ2-3
d_gene: NA
v_gene: TRBV13
abundance: few
CDR3aa: CASSFRSGSADTQYF
CDR3nt: TGTGCCAGCAGCTTTAGGAGCGGGTCAGCAGATACGCAGTATTTT

j_gene: TRBJ1-4
d_gene: TRBD1
v_gene: TRBV18
abundance: NA
CDR3aa: CASSRGDRSNEKLFF
CDR3nt: TGTGCCAGCTCCCGCGGGGACAGGAGCAATGAAAAACTGTTTTTT

j_gene: TRBJ1-1
d_gene: TRBD1
v_gene: TRBV5-4
abundance: NA
CDR3aa: CASSLGRQGMNTEAFF
CDR3nt: TGTGCCAGCAGCTTGGGCCGACAGGGGATGAACACTGAAGCTTTCTTT

j_gene: TRBJ1-1
d_gene: NA
v_gene: TRBV5-6
abundance: NA
CDR3aa: CASSPPGANTEAFF
CDR3nt: TGTGCCAGCAGCCCGCCCGGGGCGAACACTGAAGCTTTCTTT

j_gene: TRBJ1-5
d_gene: NA
v_gene: TRBV6-1
abundance: NA
CDR3aa: CASSEYEGGGNQPQHF
CDR3nt: TGTGCCAGCAGTGAATATGAGGGCGGGGGGAATCAGCCCCAGCATTTT

j_gene: TRBJ1-2
d_gene: NA
v_gene: TRBV29-1
abundance: NA
CDR3aa: CSVGGRGGYGYTF
CDR3nt: TGCAGCGTCGGGGGACGCGGCGGCTATGGCTACACCTTC